These 15 T cell receptor beta chains originate from one sample sequenced in a study of regulatory T cells in long-lasting Graves disease. Libraries of TCR beta came from iRepertoire HTBI primers plus Arm-PCR of CDR3 regions. TCRdb independently ran MiXCR on the multiplex PCR reads; one entry per CDR3 protein. The sample carries some 370,000 distinct CDR3 sequences, around 20% recorded once. Time point defined: persistent/refractory GD, antithyroid drugs over 5 years with positive TRAb. The authors made the TCR library using RNA they extracted from PBMCs. The sample was peripheral blood mononuclear cells (PBMCs), taken when the disease was refractory, from a patient treated with antithyroid drugs. The receptors originated from a female donor with Graves disease.

V and J are TRBV6-1 and TRBJ1-1; D gene ambiguous. This CDR3 is 9 amino acids long. The V and J ends lost 11 bases and 11 bases respectively, with 12 bases between them. Germline values: CDR1 MNHNS, CDR2 SASEGT. CDR3 DNA: TGTGCCGCGGGCCAATCGGCTTTCTTT. Translating it yields CAAGQSAFF.

This clonotype was counted ten times or more. One end of the junction is discordant with germline, which a read error may explain. For the CDR3, the DNA is TGTGCCAGCAGTCTAGCGGGAGGGCCCCGGACCGGGGAGCTGTTTTTT. It specifies CASSLAGGPRTGELFF. This chain joins TRBV12-3 or TRBV12-4 and TRBJ2-2, with TRBD2 matching 12 bases. CDR3 length equals 16 residues.

CDR3 bases: TGTGCCAGCAGCGCAACCTCCGGGACAGGGTGGGAGACCCAGTACTTC. Residues: CASSATSGTGWETQYF. V usage is TRBV7-2 and J usage is TRBJ2-5; 9 bases are a match to TRBD1. The CDR3 consists of 16 residues. The ends lost 5 bases at V and 5 bases at J; junction bases unmatched: 12. CDR1 and CDR2 (germline): SGHTA, FQGNSA.

The rearrangement uses TRBV7-3 and TRBJ2-3; 7 positions match TRBD1. Germline values: CDR1 SGHTA, CDR2 FQGTGA. V was clipped by 3 bases and J by 4 bases; unmatched bases: 4. This CDR3 is 14 amino acids long. CDR3 loop: CASSLGTVADTQYF. CDR3 coding DNA: TGTGCCAGCAGCTTGGGGACAGTTGCAGATACGCAGTATTTT.

The V call is TRBV20-1, the J call TRBJ2-7, with D uncertain. The germline CDR1 and CDR2 sequences are DFQATT and SNEGSKA (reference sequence). Trimming shortened V by 4 bases and J by 5 bases, and 9 bases separated the two germline ends. The CDR3 is 11 amino acids. The CDR3: CSATSTHEQYF. The DNA for the CDR3 is TGCAGTGCTACAAGTACCCACGAGCAGTACTTC.

This clonotype appeared a few times. This rearrangement joins TRBV9 to TRBJ1-2; tentative D call: TRBD1 (5 bases). This CDR3 has 15 amino acids. Germline V gene sequence: CDR1 SGDLS, CDR2 YYNGEE. V gave up 0 bases and J gave up 5 bases, with 14 bases separating them. The chain's CDR3 is CASSVDRGGRYGYTF. In DNA, the CDR3 is TGTGCCAGCAGCGTAGATCGTGGGGGGAGGTATGGCTACACCTTC.

This clonotype was picked up many times. This chain connects TRBV27 to TRBJ1-2; D remains ambiguous. V was shortened by 7 bases and J by 4 bases, with 16 bases between the two germline ends. Germline V gene lookup returns CDR1 MNHEY and CDR2 SMNVEV (reference sequence). The CDR3 has 14 residues. CDR3 protein: CASKRSAFTYGYTF. As DNA, the CDR3 is TGTGCCAGCAAGCGATCAGCGTTTACCTATGGCTACACCTTC.

This clonotype was observed a few times. The J gene is TRBJ2-3, the V gene TRBV12-3 or TRBV12-4; 12 nucleotides align to TRBD2. The CDR3 is 16 residues long. The ends lost 4 bases at V and 10 bases at J; junction bases unmatched: 12. Here the CDR3 reads CASSSLAGGPGEAQYF. In DNA form, the CDR3 reads TGTGCCAGCAGTTCGCTAGCGGGAGGGCCAGGAGAGGCGCAGTATTTT.

The rearrangement uses TRBV12-3 or TRBV12-4 and TRBJ2-5; D possibly corresponds to TRBD1 (7 bases). The CDR3 totals 11 residues. V lost 7 bases and J 9 bases, leaving 12 bases between the germline ends. The CDR3 DNA follows: TGTGCCAGCACCACAGGGGAGGCCCAGTACTTC. It yields the protein CASTTGEAQYF.

This clonotype was picked up a small number of times. The chain combines TRBV11-2 with TRBJ2-7; D ambiguous. Trimming removed 3 bases at V and 2 bases at J, with 11 bases between. This CDR3 comprises 14 residues. Germline V CDR1 and CDR2: SGHAT, FQNNGV. The CDR3 spells CASSLAANTYEQYF. Written as DNA, the CDR3 is TGTGCCAGCAGCTTGGCGGCAAATACCTACGAGCAGTACTTC.

The chain couples TRBV14 to TRBJ2-7; 10 bases fit TRBD1. Unmatched junction bases numbered 6, after V lost 4 bases and J lost 6 bases. This CDR3 spans 14 amino acids. Germline CDR1 and CDR2: SGHDN and FVKESK. The CDR3, as DNA: TGTGCCAGCAGCCGCGGGACAGGGGTCGGCGAGCAGTACTTC. As protein: CASSRGTGVGEQYF.

This clonotype turned up a few times. The CDR3 DNA sequence: TGTGCCGGGGGGACAGATGGCTACGAGCAGTACTTC. Encoded protein: CAGGTDGYEQYF. The J gene is TRBJ2-7, the V gene TRBV28, with TRBD1 as a possible D gene (7 bases). The germline V gene encodes CDR1 MDHEN and CDR2 SYDVKM. V dropped 11 bases and J dropped 3 bases, with 14 bases sitting between them. The CDR3 covers 12 residues. Looking up the rest from reference TRBV28 and TRBJ2-7 gives the full variable domain: DVKVTQSSRYLVKRTGEKVFLECVQDMDHENMFWYRQDPGLGLRLIYFSYDVKMKEKGDIPEGYSVSREKKERFSLILESASTNQTSMYLCAGGTDGYEQYFGPGTRLTVT.

The table lists this clonotype with many counts. The rearrangement uses TRBV28 and TRBJ2-7, with no clear D. CDR1 is MDHEN, CDR2 SYDVKM, per germline. V lost 10 bases and J 4 bases, leaving 23 bases between the germline ends. CDR3 length equals 15 residues. The CDR3 DNA reads as TGTGCCATCTCCCCCACGACCCGTAAGCTATACGAGCAGTACTTC. Encoded protein: CAISPTTRKLYEQYF.

The rearrangement links TRBV7-9 to TRBJ2-1; possibly TRBD1 or TRBD2 for D (5 bases each). CDR1 and CDR2 from the germline V gene are SEHNR and FQNEAQ (reference sequence). The CDR3 covers 13 residues. V lost 7 bases and J lost 9, with 16 bases in between. CDR3: CASNLPGTGEQFF. CDR3 sequence (DNA): TGTGCCAGCAACCTCCCCGGGACGGGTGAGCAGTTCTTC.

The chain employs TRBV7-2 and TRBJ2-3; maybe TRBD2 (5 bases). This CDR3 comprises 13 residues. CDR1 and CDR2 (germline): SGHTA, FQGNSA. V lost 6 bases to trimming and J lost 4 bases, with 11 bases between them. Here the CDR3 reads CASRVGVADTQYF. The DNA of the CDR3 is TGTGCCAGCAGAGTGGGAGTCGCAGATACGCAGTATTTT.